This TCR beta chain was profiled in a study of blood T cell repertoires in COVID-19. Study-wide context: Sites in the United States, Italy and Spain provided acute and convalescent COVID-19 samples. The cDNA or gDNA used as material had been derived from T cells, B-cell-depleted T cells, or PBMCs.

Original data processing: Reference gene primers were amplified, and this amplification served to estimate nucleated cell counts. The table came from immunoSEQ multiplex PCR; TCRdb's copy has only in-frame clones and leaves some out. V and J calls and clone size are given by that table; D and trimming were obtained from the DNA. The sample has some 70,000 clones, approximately 86% seen once; the top ten hold 1.4% to 1.5%. The ends were cut back, 3 bases at V and 0 bases at J, with 17 bases in the middle. The germline CDR1 and CDR2 sequences are KGHSH and LQKENI. The CDR3 loop spans 17 amino acids. Specimen: peripheral blood. The TCR originated in a woman aged 55-75 years with acute or convalescent COVID-19. V usage is TRBV18 and J usage is TRBJ1-1; tentatively, D is TRBD1 (5 bases). In DNA form, the CDR3 reads TGTGCCAGCTCACCCCTCGAGATTACAGGTATGAACACTGAAGCTTTCTTT. Encoded protein: CASSPLEITGMNTEAFF.